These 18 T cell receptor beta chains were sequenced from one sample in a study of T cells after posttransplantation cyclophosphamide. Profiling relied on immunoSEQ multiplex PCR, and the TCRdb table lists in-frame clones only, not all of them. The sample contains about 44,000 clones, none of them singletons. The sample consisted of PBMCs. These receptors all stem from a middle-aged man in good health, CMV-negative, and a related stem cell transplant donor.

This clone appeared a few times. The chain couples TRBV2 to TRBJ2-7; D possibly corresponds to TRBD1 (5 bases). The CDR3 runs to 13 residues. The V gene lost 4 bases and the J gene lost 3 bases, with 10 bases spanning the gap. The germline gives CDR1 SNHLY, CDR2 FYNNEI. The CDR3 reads CASSGFQGYEQYV. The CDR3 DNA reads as TGTGCCAGCAGTGGTTTCCAGGGCTACGAGCAGTACGTC.

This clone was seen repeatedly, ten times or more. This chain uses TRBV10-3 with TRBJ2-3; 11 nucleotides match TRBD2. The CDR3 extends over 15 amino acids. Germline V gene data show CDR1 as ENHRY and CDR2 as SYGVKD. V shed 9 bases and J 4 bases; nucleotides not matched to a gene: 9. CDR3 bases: TGTGCCATAAATAGACTAGCGGGAATGGCAGATACGCAGTATTTT. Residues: CAINRLAGMADTQYF.

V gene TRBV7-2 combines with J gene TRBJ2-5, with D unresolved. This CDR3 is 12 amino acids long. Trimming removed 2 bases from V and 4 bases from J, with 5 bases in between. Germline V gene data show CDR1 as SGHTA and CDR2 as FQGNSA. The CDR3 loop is CASSLSSETQYF. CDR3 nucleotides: TGTGCCAGCAGCTTATCGTCAGAGACCCAGTACTTC.

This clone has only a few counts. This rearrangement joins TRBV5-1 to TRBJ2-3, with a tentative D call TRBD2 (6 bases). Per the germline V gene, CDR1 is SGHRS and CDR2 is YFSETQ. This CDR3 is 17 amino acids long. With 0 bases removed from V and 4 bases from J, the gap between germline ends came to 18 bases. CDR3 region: CASSLAGGPLSPDTQYF. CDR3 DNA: TGCGCCAGCAGCTTGGCCGGGGGACCACTATCTCCAGATACGCAGTATTTT.

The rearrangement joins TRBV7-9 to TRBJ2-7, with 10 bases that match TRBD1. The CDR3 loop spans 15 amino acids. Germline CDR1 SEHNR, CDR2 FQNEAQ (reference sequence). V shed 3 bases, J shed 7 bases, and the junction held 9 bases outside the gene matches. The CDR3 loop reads CASSFPGTGEREQYF. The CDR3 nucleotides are TGTGCCAGCAGCTTTCCGGGGACAGGGGAGAGGGAGCAGTACTTC.

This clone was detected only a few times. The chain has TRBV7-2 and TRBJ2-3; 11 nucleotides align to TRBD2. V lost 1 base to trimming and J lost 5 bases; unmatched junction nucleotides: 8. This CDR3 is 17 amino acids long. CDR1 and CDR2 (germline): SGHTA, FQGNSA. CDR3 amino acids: CASSLGALAGVRDTQYF. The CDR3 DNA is TGTGCCAGCAGCTTAGGCGCACTAGCGGGAGTAAGAGATACGCAGTATTTT.

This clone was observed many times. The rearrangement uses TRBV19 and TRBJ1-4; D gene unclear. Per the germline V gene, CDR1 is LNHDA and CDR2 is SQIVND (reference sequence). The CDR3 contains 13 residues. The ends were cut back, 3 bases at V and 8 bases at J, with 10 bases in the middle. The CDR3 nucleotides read TGTGCCAGTAGTATGCGGGTACGGGAAAAACTGTTTTTT. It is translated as CASSMRVREKLFF.

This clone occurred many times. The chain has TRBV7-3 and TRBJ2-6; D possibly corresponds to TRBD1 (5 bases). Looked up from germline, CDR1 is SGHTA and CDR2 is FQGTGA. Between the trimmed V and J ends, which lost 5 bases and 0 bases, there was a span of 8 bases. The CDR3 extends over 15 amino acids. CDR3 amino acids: CASSATVSGANVLTF. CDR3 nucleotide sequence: TGTGCCAGCAGCGCGACAGTCTCTGGGGCCAACGTCCTGACTTTC.

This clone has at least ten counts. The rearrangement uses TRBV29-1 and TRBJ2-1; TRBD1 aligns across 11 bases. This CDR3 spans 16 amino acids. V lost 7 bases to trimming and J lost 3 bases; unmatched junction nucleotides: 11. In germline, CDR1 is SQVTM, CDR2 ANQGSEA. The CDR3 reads CSGGTGGIRIYNEQFF. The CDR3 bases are TGCAGCGGGGGGACAGGGGGAATTCGGATCTACAATGAGCAGTTCTTC.

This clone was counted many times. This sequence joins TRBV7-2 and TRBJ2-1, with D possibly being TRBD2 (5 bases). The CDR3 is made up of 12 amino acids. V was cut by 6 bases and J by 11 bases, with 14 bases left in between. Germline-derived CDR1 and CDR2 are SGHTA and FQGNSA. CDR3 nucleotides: TGTGCCAGCAGACTAGACTTAAAGCAGCAGTTCTTC. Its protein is CASRLDLKQQFF.

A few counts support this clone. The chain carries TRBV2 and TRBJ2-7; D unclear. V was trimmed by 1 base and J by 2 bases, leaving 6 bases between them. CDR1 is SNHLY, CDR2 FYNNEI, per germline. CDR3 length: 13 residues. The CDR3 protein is CASSEVGAYEQYF. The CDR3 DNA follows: TGTGCCAGCAGTGAAGTAGGAGCCTACGAGCAGTACTTC.

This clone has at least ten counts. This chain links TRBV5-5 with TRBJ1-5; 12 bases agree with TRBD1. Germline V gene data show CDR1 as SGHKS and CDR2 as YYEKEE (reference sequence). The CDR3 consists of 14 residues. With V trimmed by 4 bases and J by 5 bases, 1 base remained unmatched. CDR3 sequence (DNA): TGTGCCAGCAGCGGGACAGGGGGCTATCAGCCCCAGCATTTT. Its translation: CASSGTGGYQPQHF.

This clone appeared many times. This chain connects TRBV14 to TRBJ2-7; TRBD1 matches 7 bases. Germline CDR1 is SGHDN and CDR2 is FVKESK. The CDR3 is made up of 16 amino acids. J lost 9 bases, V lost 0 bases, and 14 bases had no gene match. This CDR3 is CASSQDPDRVRWGQYF. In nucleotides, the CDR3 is TGTGCCAGCAGCCAAGACCCCGACAGGGTGAGATGGGGGCAGTACTTC.

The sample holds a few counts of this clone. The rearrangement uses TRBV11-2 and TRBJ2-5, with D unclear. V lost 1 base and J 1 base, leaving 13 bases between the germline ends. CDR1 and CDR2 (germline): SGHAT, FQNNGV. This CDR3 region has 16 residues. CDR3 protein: CASSLGDTLAQETQYF. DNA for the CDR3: TGTGCCAGCAGCTTAGGTGACACTCTGGCCCAAGAGACCCAGTACTTC.

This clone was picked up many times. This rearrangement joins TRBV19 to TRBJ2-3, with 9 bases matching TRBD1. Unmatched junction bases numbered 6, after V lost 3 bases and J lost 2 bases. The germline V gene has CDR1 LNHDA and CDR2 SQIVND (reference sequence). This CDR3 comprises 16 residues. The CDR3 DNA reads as TGTGCCAGTAGTATTGGGACAGGGAAGAACACAGATACGCAGTATTTT. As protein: CASSIGTGKNTDTQYF.

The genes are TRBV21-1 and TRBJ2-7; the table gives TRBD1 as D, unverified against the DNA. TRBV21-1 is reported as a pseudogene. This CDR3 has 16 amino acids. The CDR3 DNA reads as TGTGCCAGCAGCACCCCTCCGGGACAGGGGATCGGCGAGCAGTACTTC. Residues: CASSTPPGQGIGEQYF.

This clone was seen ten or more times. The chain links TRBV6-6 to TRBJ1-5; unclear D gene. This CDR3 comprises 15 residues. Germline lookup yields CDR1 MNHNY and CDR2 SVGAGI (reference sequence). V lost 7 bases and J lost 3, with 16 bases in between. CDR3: CASTPPGGNNQPQHF. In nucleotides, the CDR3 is TGTGCCAGCACCCCACCGGGAGGAAACAATCAGCCCCAGCATTTT.

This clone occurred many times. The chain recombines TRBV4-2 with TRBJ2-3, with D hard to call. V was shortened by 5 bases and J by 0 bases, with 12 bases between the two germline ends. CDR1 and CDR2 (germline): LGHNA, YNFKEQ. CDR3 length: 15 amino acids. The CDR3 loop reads CASSSTEISTDTQYF. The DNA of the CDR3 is TGTGCCAGCAGCTCCACAGAGATAAGCACAGATACGCAGTATTTT.